This T cell receptor beta chain is drawn from a study of cytomegalovirus exposure and HLA in healthy donors. The PCR ran on 60 Vbeta and 13 Jbeta primers. Produced via immunoSEQ multiplex PCR; TCRdb's table is partial and in-frame only. The sample consists of some 130,000 clones, 60% to 80% of them appearing once. V dropped 3 bases and J dropped 2; count of bases not matched to a gene: 7. The CDR3 runs to 16 residues. Looked up from germline, CDR1 is KGHSH and CDR2 is LQKENI. Sequences were obtained from PBMCs. The chain carries TRBV18 and TRBJ1-1, with 9 positions matching TRBD1. The TCR originated in a man aged 50 or older in good health and CMV-seropositive. The CDR3 DNA reads as TGTGCCAGCTCACCGCGGTCGGGACAGGGCAACACTGAAGCTTTCTTT. Residues: CASSPRSGQGNTEAFF.